This is a list of T cell receptor beta chains from one sample in a study of shared clonotypes between healthy human individuals. Sequencing used immunoSEQ multiplex PCR; TCRdb keeps in-frame clones, though not all of them. The profile shows over 2 million clones, roughly 95% of them singletons. The specimen was naive CD4+ T cells sorted from blood. All receptors derive from a man between 18 and 35 years old in good health. CDR3s include the opening cysteine and the closing phenylalanine or tryptophan. Fields, in order: clone size, J gene, V gene, D gene, CDR3 DNA, CDR3 protein. A D gene is named only where the DNA matches it firmly. Clone size appears in some rows only: once, few, many, or a class for an expanded clone.

size: -
J: TRBJ1-6
V: TRBV2
D: TRBD1
DNA: TGTGCCAGCAGAGCCGGGACAGGGGATTCACCCCTCCACTTT
CDR3: CASRAGTGDSPLHF

size: -
J: TRBJ2-3
V: TRBV2
D: -
DNA: TGTGCCAGCAGCGTCTCGGATTTCACAGATACGCAGTATTTT
CDR3: CASSVSDFTDTQYF

size: many
J: TRBJ1-2
V: TRBV30
D: -
DNA: TGTGCCTGGAGCGAGGGTTCCTTGGGATTACACTATGGCTACACCTTC
CDR3: CAWSEGSLGLHYGYTF

size: -
J: TRBJ1-5
V: TRBV30
D: -
DNA: TGTGCCTGGAGTGCCCTCTTGAGCAATCAGCCCCAGCATTTT
CDR3: CAWSALLSNQPQHF

size: -
J: TRBJ1-4
V: TRBV10-3
D: -
DNA: TGTGCCATCAAGTCCCCGCAGCCAACTAATGAAAAACTGTTTTTT
CDR3: CAIKSPQPTNEKLFF

size: -
J: TRBJ2-1
V: TRBV2
D: TRBD1
DNA: TGTGCCAGCAGTGAAGTTAGGGGGACAGCCAATACGGGGTTCTTC
CDR3: CASSEVRGTANTGFF

size: -
J: TRBJ2-3
V: TRBV11-2
D: TRBD2
DNA: TGTGCCAGCAGCTTAGACCCCCCTGCCGCGGGAGGTGGGCGTCTAGATACGCAGTATTTT
CDR3: CASSLDPPAAGGGRLDTQYF

size: -
J: TRBJ1-3
V: TRBV7-6
D: -
DNA: TGTGCCAGCAGCTTAGCCAGCGTTGGGGGAGGTGGAAACACCATATATTTT
CDR3: CASSLASVGGGGNTIYF

size: -
J: TRBJ1-6
V: TRBV19
D: -
DNA: TGTGCCAGTAGTCAGGACAGCTCCTATAATTCACCCCTCCACTTT
CDR3: CASSQDSSYNSPLHF

size: -
J: TRBJ2-2
V: TRBV5-1
D: TRBD2
DNA: TGCGCCAGCAGCTTCGCTGGACTAGCGGGGGAAAACACCGGGGAGCTGTTTTTT
CDR3: CASSFAGLAGENTGELFF

size: -
J: TRBJ2-6
V: TRBV19
D: -
DNA: TGTGCCAGTTCCCCCTTCGCCGTCTCTGGGGCCAACGTCCTGACTTTC
CDR3: CASSPFAVSGANVLTF

size: -
J: TRBJ2-7
V: TRBV11-3
D: -
DNA: TGTGCCAGCAGCTTGGGAGTGACCTACGAGCAGTACTTC
CDR3: CASSLGVTYEQYF

size: -
J: TRBJ2-3
V: TRBV6-5
D: -
DNA: TGTGCCAGCAGTTACCTAGCCGCCACAGATACGCAGTATTTT
CDR3: CASSYLAATDTQYF

size: -
J: TRBJ2-4
V: TRBV27
D: TRBD1
DNA: TGTGCCAGCAGCCCCGGACAGGGAAACATTCAGTACTTC
CDR3: CASSPGQGNIQYF

size: -
J: TRBJ1-1
V: TRBV11-1
D: -
DNA: TGTGCCAGCAGCCTGCGGGAGGGCGGTGAAGCTTTCTTT
CDR3: CASSLREGGEAFF

size: -
J: TRBJ2-3
V: TRBV29-1
D: TRBD1
DNA: TGCAGCATTGGGACAGGGGGCCAAATAGATACGCAGTATTTT
CDR3: CSIGTGGQIDTQYF

size: -
J: TRBJ2-7
V: TRBV4-1
D: TRBD2
DNA: TGCGCCACCAAGAGACTAGCGGGTGCCTACGAGCAGTACTTC
CDR3: CATKRLAGAYEQYF

size: once
J: TRBJ2-3
V: TRBV7-2
D: -
DNA: TGTGCCAGCAGCCGGGGCACAGATACGCAGTATTTT
CDR3: CASSRGTDTQYF

size: -
J: TRBJ1-2
V: TRBV6-6
D: -
DNA: TGTGCCAGCAGTCGCGGAAGAAAGGACTATGGCTACACCTTC
CDR3: CASSRGRKDYGYTF

size: -
J: TRBJ1-1
V: TRBV19
D: -
DNA: TGTGCCAGTAGTATTCGGGGGGCTGAAGCTTTCTTT
CDR3: CASSIRGAEAFF

size: -
J: TRBJ1-5
V: TRBV10-3
D: -
DNA: TGTGCCATCAGTCGGCAGGACAATCAGCCCCAGCATTTT
CDR3: CAISRQDNQPQHF

size: -
J: TRBJ2-1
V: TRBV5-1
D: -
DNA: TGCGCCAGCAGCTTGGAAGTCCTTTACAATGAGCAGTTCTTC
CDR3: CASSLEVLYNEQFF

size: once
J: TRBJ2-7
V: TRBV28
D: -
DNA: TGTGCCAGCAGTTTAGTTAGGGGGGGCTGGGACGACGAGCAGTACTTC
CDR3: CASSLVRGGWDDEQYF

size: -
J: TRBJ1-2
V: TRBV6-5
D: TRBD1
DNA: TGTGCCAGCAGTAGGACAGGGGAAGGCTACACCTTC
CDR3: CASSRTGEGYTF

size: -
J: TRBJ1-4
V: TRBV28
D: -
DNA: TGTGCCAGCAGTCCAACAACTAATGAAAAACTGTTTTTT
CDR3: CASSPTTNEKLFF

size: -
J: TRBJ1-6
V: TRBV27
D: TRBD1
DNA: TGTGCCAGCAAGAGAGGGGGAGGGGGCTCCAGCTCCTATAATTCACCCCTCCACTTT
CDR3: CASKRGGGGSSSYNSPLHF

size: -
J: TRBJ2-1
V: TRBV5-6
D: -
DNA: TGTGCCAGCAGCTCGCCCCCCCTTTCGAATGAGCAGTTCTTC
CDR3: CASSSPPLSNEQFF

size: -
J: TRBJ2-1
V: TRBV12-5
D: TRBD2
DNA: TGTGCTAGTGGTCAAGCTAGCGGATACAATGAGCAGTTCTTC
CDR3: CASGQASGYNEQFF

size: few
J: TRBJ1-2
V: TRBV6-1
D: -
DNA: TGTGCCAGCAGAGAGCTTGGCTATGGCTACACCTTC
CDR3: CASRELGYGYTF